This T cell receptor beta chain stems from a study of T cells in Graves' hyperthyroidism and ophthalmopathy. Overall study results and limits: The majority of expanded thyroid clonotypes above 0.001 also appeared in blood.

This clonotype was observed many times. What it recognizes is unknown. Uncontrolled infection, other autoimmune disease, pregnancy or lactation disqualified patients from enrolment. This CDR3 spans 15 amino acids. V dropped 3 bases and J dropped 1 base, with 11 bases sitting between them. Germline values: CDR1 KGHDR, CDR2 SFDVKD. Regions amplified from RNA transcripts were the TCR beta CDR3 regions. The HTBI set primed first-round TCR CDR3 RT-PCR. TCRdb re-derived calls from the multiplex PCR reads in MiXCR, one entry per CDR3 protein. The table lists 380,000 or so distinct CDR3 sequences, about 20% of them singletons.

The sample was blood. The receptor was derived from a woman younger than 35 with Graves' hyperthyroidism. The chain has TRBV24-1 and TRBJ1-1; D gene ambiguous. For the CDR3, the DNA is TGTGCCACCAGTGATCGTCTTTTGGAGAACACTGAAGCTTTCTTT. Protein product: CATSDRLLENTEAFF.